Each of the 20 T cell receptor beta chains below was sequenced from the same sample in a study of blood T cell repertoires in COVID-19. Method: immunoSEQ multiplex PCR; TCRdb's copy keeps in-frame clones and lacks some. The repertoire consists of a few hundred thousand clones, with 80% to 85% occurring once and the leading ten covering 3.4%. Sample: PBMCs or T cells enriched from blood (not recorded which). These receptor sequences come from a man in his fifties who had recovered from COVID-19.

The chain has TRBV4-1 and TRBJ1-2, with TRBD1 matching 8 bases. V lost 3 bases to trimming and J lost 0 bases; unmatched junction nucleotides: 9. The CDR3 has 17 residues. Germline CDR1 MGHRA, CDR2 YSYEKL. CDR3 in amino acids: CASSHFGQGGTNYGYTF. In DNA, the CDR3 is TGCGCCAGCAGCCACTTTGGACAGGGAGGAACTAACTATGGCTACACCTTC.

The chain uses TRBV2 and TRBJ2-3; 8 positions agree with TRBD1. CDR1 and CDR2 from the germline V gene are SNHLY and FYNNEI. The CDR3 spans 15 residues. After removal of 5 bases from V and 6 bases from J, the junction contained 10 bases not matched to a gene. This CDR3 is CASSRGGQGLDTQYF. CDR3 in DNA: TGTGCCAGCAGTCGAGGTGGACAGGGCTTGGATACGCAGTATTTT.

There are a few counts of this clone. The rearrangement links TRBV19 to TRBJ1-1; no definite D call. Germline lookup yields CDR1 LNHDA and CDR2 SQIVND (reference sequence). The CDR3 length is 12 residues. With 5 bases removed from V and 5 bases from J, the gap between germline ends came to 9 bases. The CDR3 loop is CASSVATTEAFF. CDR3 in DNA: TGTGCCAGTAGTGTGGCGACAACTGAAGCTTTCTTT.

The genes are TRBV24-1 and TRBJ2-3; the match to TRBD1 covers 9 bases. The CDR3 is made up of 15 amino acids. The J segment lost 5 bases and the V segment lost 3 bases, leaving 5 bases of the junction unmatched. Germline assignment: CDR1 KGHDR and CDR2 SFDVKD. CDR3 sequence (DNA): TGTGCCACCAGTGATCCGGGACAGGGTATAGATACGCAGTATTTT. Its protein product is CATSDPGQGIDTQYF.

The chain carries TRBV28 and TRBJ1-5; 7 nucleotides line up with TRBD1. The CDR3 contains 15 residues. V gave up 4 bases and J gave up 1 base; unmatched junction bases: 4. Germline values: CDR1 MDHEN, CDR2 SYDVKM. Here the CDR3 reads CASSSTGLSNQPQHF. The CDR3 nucleotides are TGTGCCAGCAGTTCGACAGGGTTAAGCAATCAGCCCCAGCATTTT.

This clone has just one count. J is TRBJ2-7 and V is TRBV5-4, with TRBD2 identical over 7 bases. The CDR3 spans 16 residues. Germline V gene data show CDR1 as SGHNT and CDR2 as YYREEE (reference sequence). Germline trimming cut 0 bases from V and 1 base from J; bases unmatched to any gene: 7. Here the CDR3 DNA reads TGTGCCAGCAGCTTGGCCCCGGCTAGCGGATCCTACGAGCAGTACTTC. Protein sequence: CASSLAPASGSYEQYF.

The rearrangement uses TRBV5-1 and TRBJ2-3, with 7 bases that match TRBD2. The CDR3 runs 17 residues. Looked up from germline, CDR1 is SGHRS and CDR2 is YFSETQ. J was trimmed by 2 bases and V by 0 bases; bases with no gene match: 9. CDR3 sequence reads: CASSLAGLADFTDTQYF. In DNA form, the CDR3 reads TGCGCCAGCAGCTTGGCCGGGCTAGCGGATTTCACAGATACGCAGTATTTT.

This chain links TRBV19 with TRBJ2-5, with 10 bases identical to TRBD1. The trim removed 9 bases at V and 4 bases at J, leaving 8 bases unmatched. This CDR3 contains 14 residues. Germline-derived CDR1 and CDR2 are LNHDA and SQIVND (reference sequence). CDR3 in amino acids: CASSTTGGGETQYF. The CDR3 DNA is TGTGCCAGCTCTACGACAGGGGGCGGAGAGACCCAGTACTTC.

The chain joins TRBV5-4 to TRBJ2-7, with TRBD1 identical over 8 bases. V dropped 4 bases and J dropped 1; count of bases not matched to a gene: 10. The CDR3 is made up of 16 amino acids. Germline CDR1 is SGHNT and CDR2 is YYREEE (reference sequence). CDR3 loop: CASSAVGTGISYEQYF. The CDR3 DNA reads as TGTGCCAGCAGCGCCGTCGGGACAGGCATTTCCTACGAGCAGTACTTC.

The V call is TRBV27, the J call TRBJ2-7; D is unresolved. CDR1 and CDR2 from the germline V gene are MNHEY and SMNVEV (reference sequence). This CDR3 comprises 11 residues. V lost 3 bases and J lost 6, with 6 bases in between. DNA of the CDR3: TGTGCCAGCAGTTTTCTCGTCGAGCAGTACTTC. Its protein is CASSFLVEQYF.

The chain is built from TRBV18 and TRBJ2-3, with D possibly TRBD1 on 5 matching bases. This CDR3 contains 14 residues. V was trimmed by 3 bases and J by 4 bases, leaving 11 bases between them. In germline, CDR1 is KGHSH, CDR2 LQKENI. CDR3 loop: CASSPSRDADTQYF. Written as DNA, the CDR3 is TGTGCCAGCTCACCGAGCAGGGATGCAGATACGCAGTATTTT.

V and J are TRBV10-3 and TRBJ2-5; possible D gene TRBD2, 6 bases. The CDR3 loop spans 12 amino acids. Germline-derived CDR1 and CDR2 are ENHRY and SYGVKD. The ends were cut back, 10 bases at V and 5 bases at J, with 14 bases in the middle. The CDR3 DNA follows: TGTGCCACCGGCTGGGAGGATGAGACCCAGTACTTC. It encodes CATGWEDETQYF.

The chain is built from TRBV30 and TRBJ1-1; D uncertain. With 3 bases removed from V and 0 bases from J, the gap between germline ends came to 8 bases. The germline V gene has CDR1 GTSNPN and CDR2 SVGIG (reference sequence). CDR3 size: 13 residues. The CDR3 here is CAWRQTVNTEAFF. CDR3 DNA: TGTGCCTGGAGGCAAACAGTGAACACTGAAGCTTTCTTT.

In DNA form, the CDR3 reads TGTGCCAGCACCTACAGGGCTCGGGCCGGGGAGCTGTTTTTT. It yields the protein CASTYRARAGELFF. The chain recombines TRBV21-1 with TRBJ2-2; TRBD1, as called in the table, went unchecked against the DNA. TRBV21-1 is shown as a pseudogene. The CDR3 totals 14 residues.

The chain carries TRBV24-1 and TRBJ2-3; tentative D call: TRBD2 (5 bases). Trimming cost V 3 bases and J 1 base, with 16 bases left between them. This CDR3 has 17 residues. Germline V gene sequence: CDR1 KGHDR, CDR2 SFDVKD. CDR3 in DNA: TGTGCCACCAGTGATCCTTCGGCTAGCAAAGGCACAGATACGCAGTATTTT. Its protein is CATSDPSASKGTDTQYF.

The V gene is TRBV4-1, the J gene TRBJ2-3; a weak D match, TRBD1 (6 bases). This CDR3 region has 14 residues. The V gene lost 3 bases and the J gene lost 3 bases, with 10 bases spanning the gap. In germline, CDR1 is MGHRA, CDR2 YSYEKL. As DNA, the CDR3 is TGCGCCAGCAGCCAGGCTAGGGGGACAGATACGCAGTATTTT. Protein sequence: CASSQARGTDTQYF.

The chain carries TRBV6-5 and TRBJ1-2; a possible D gene is TRBD1 (6 bases). Germline V gene lookup returns CDR1 MNHEY and CDR2 SVGAGI. V lost 2 bases and J lost 2, with 12 bases in between. The CDR3 consists of 15 residues. For the CDR3, the DNA is TGTGCCAGCAGTTACAGGGAGGGGGGAAACTATGGCTACACCTTC. This translates into CASSYREGGNYGYTF.

This clone occurred many times. The chain joins TRBV6-5 to TRBJ2-1; 7 bases map to TRBD2. With V trimmed by 4 bases and J by 7 bases, 10 bases remained unmatched. The CDR3 loop spans 15 amino acids. Germline V gene sequence: CDR1 MNHEY, CDR2 SVGAGI. The CDR3 is CASSSGAGETNEQFF. In nucleotides, the CDR3 is TGTGCCAGCAGTTCAGGCGCGGGAGAAACGAATGAGCAGTTCTTC.

V and J are TRBV16 and TRBJ1-1, with 8 nucleotides matching TRBD1. This CDR3 spans 14 amino acids. Looked up from germline, CDR1 is KGHSY and CDR2 is FQNENV. Trimming took 4 bases from V and 0 from J; bases not matched to a gene: 1. This CDR3 reads CASSLTGVNTEAFF. The CDR3 DNA sequence: TGTGCCAGCAGCCTGACAGGGGTGAACACTGAAGCTTTCTTT.

The genes are TRBV25-1 and TRBJ2-5; D may be TRBD2 (5 bases). V was shortened by 1 base and J by 5 bases, with 11 bases between the two germline ends. The germline CDR1 and CDR2 sequences are MGHDK and SYGVNS. The CDR3 is 14 residues long. This chain's CDR3 is CASSESGVEETQYF. CDR3 in DNA: TGTGCCAGCAGTGAATCCGGGGTGGAGGAGACCCAGTACTTC.